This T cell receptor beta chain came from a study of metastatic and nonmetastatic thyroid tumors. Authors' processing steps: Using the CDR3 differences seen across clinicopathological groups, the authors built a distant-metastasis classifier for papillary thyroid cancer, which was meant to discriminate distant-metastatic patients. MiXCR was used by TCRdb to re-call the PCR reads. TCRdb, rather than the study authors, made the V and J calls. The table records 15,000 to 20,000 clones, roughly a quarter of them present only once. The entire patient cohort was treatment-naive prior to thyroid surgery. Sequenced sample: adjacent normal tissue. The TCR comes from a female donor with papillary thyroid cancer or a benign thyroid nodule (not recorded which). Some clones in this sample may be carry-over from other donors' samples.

CDR3 residues: CASSLLPVAGGHFYEQYF. CDR3 in DNA: TGTGCCAGCAGCTTACTCCCCGTAGCGGGAGGCCATTTCTACGAGCAGTACTTC. The chain uses TRBV11-2 and TRBJ2-7, with 10 positions matching TRBD2. Per the germline V gene, CDR1 is SGHAT and CDR2 is FQNNGV. With 2 bases clipped from V and 3 bases from J, the junction kept 13 bases outside the gene matches. The CDR3 is made up of 18 amino acids.